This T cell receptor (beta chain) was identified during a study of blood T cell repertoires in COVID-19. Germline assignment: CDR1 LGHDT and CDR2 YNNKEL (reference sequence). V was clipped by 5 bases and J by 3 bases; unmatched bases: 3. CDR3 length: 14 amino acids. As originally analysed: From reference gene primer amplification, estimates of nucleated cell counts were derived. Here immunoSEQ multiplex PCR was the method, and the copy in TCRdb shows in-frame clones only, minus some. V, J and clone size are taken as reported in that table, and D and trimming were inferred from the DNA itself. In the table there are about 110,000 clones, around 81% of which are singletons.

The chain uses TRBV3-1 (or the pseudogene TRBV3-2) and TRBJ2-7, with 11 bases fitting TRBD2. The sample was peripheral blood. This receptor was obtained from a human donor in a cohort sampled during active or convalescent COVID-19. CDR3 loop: CASSTGTSGYEQYF. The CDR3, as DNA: TGTGCCAGCAGCACCGGGACTAGCGGCTACGAGCAGTACTTC.